This T cell receptor (beta chain) appears in the sequencing data of a study of regulatory T cells in long-lasting Graves disease. Time point indicated: persistent/refractory GD, antithyroid drugs over 5 years with positive TRAb. Following extraction of RNA from PBMCs, that RNA was used to make the TCR library. Relying on iRepertoire HTBI primers and Arm-PCR of CDR3 regions, the team built TCR beta libraries. TCRdb re-called the multiplex PCR reads with MiXCR, one entry per CDR3 protein. In the table there are around 430,000 distinct CDR3 sequences, 20% to 25% of which are singletons. This CDR3 has 12 amino acids. CDR1 is KGHSH and CDR2 is LQKENI in the germline V gene. Trimming removed 6 bases at V and 6 bases at J, with 12 bases between.

The sample here was peripheral blood mononuclear cells (PBMCs), taken when the disease was refractory, from a patient treated with antithyroid drugs. This chain links TRBV18 with TRBJ2-7; D not certain. The receptor's source is a female donor with Graves disease. This chain's CDR3 is CASSIREGEQYF. The CDR3 coding sequence is TGTGCCAGCTCGATTAGGGAAGGCGAGCAGTACTTC.